What follows are 5 T cell receptor beta chains derived from one specimen sequenced in a study of T cell responses to AZD1222 COVID-19 vaccine (dated by TCRdb to the early 2020s). The method behind the library was the immunoSEQ multiplex PCR assay. Not all clones reach the TCRdb copy of this immuneACCESS table, which keeps in-frame sequences only. Checked studies attribute under half of the gap to unresolved V genes and leave the rest unexplained. The table for this sample lists over 120,000 clones; 80% to 90% of them were counted only once. Clones ranked in the top ten supply more than 7% of the sample. The label giving this sample's time point can be read as: baseline before first vaccination. The input for sequencing was peripheral blood, taken on day 0 of AZD1222 vaccination. All receptors come from an adult in good health.

This clone was seen only a few times. This rearrangement joins TRBV28 to TRBJ1-1; D is undetermined. Looked up from germline, CDR1 is MDHEN and CDR2 is SYDVKM. The CDR3 consists of 13 residues. V gave up 4 bases and J gave up 1 base, with 7 bases separating them. CDR3 loop: CASSYPTNTEAFF. CDR3 nucleotides: TGTGCCAGCAGTTACCCCACGAACACTGAAGCTTTCTTT. Full variable domain (missing parts from reference TRBV28 and TRBJ1-1): DVKVTQSSRYLVKRTGEKVFLECVQDMDHENMFWYRQDPGLGLRLIYFSYDVKMKEKGDIPEGYSVSREKKERFSLILESASTNQTSMYLCASSYPTNTEAFFGQGTRLTVV.

This chain uses TRBV18 with TRBJ1-2; D remains unclear. Trimming took 2 bases from V and 3 from J, leaving 7 bases between them. This CDR3 region has 13 residues. CDR1 KGHSH and CDR2 LQKENI come from the germline V gene. The CDR3 loop reads CASSPGEYYGYTF. The CDR3, as DNA: TGTGCCAGCTCACCAGGGGAGTACTATGGCTACACCTTC.

The chain is built from TRBV5-1 and TRBJ1-2, with D possibly being TRBD1 (6 bases). The CDR3 is 14 amino acids. Germline V gene sequence: CDR1 SGHRS, CDR2 YFSETQ. V was clipped by 0 bases and J by 1 base, with 7 bases between them. CDR3 sequence (DNA): TGCGCCAGCAGCTTGGGGGACAATAACTATGGCTACACCTTC. It is translated as CASSLGDNNYGYTF. The full variable domain, in which reference TRBV5-1 and TRBJ1-2 provide the parts outside the CDR3, is KAGVTQTPRYLIKTRGQQVTLSCSPISGHRSVSWYQQTPGQGLQFLFEYFSETQRNKGNFPGRFSGRQFSNSRSEMNVSTLELGDSALYLCASSLGDNNYGYTFGSGTRLTVV.

The genes are TRBV5-6 and TRBJ2-2; TRBD1 matches 7 bases. Germline CDR1 and CDR2: SGHDT and YYEEEE. Germline trimming cut 5 bases from V and 7 bases from J; bases unmatched to any gene: 5. The CDR3 spans 13 residues. This chain's CDR3 is CASRLTGVGELFF. CDR3 bases: TGTGCCAGCAGGTTAACAGGGGTCGGGGAGCTGTTTTTT.

V gene TRBV19 combines with J gene TRBJ2-1; tentative D call: TRBD1 (6 bases). The germline V gene encodes CDR1 LNHDA and CDR2 SQIVND (reference sequence). The CDR3 totals 12 residues. V lost 5 bases, J lost 8 bases, and 10 bases lay in between. The CDR3 DNA is TGTGCCAGTAGTGCCAGGGGTGATGAGCAGTTCTTC. Protein: CASSARGDEQFF. The full variable domain, with the rest looked up from reference TRBV19 and TRBJ2-1, is DGGITQSPKYLFRKEGQNVTLSCEQNLNHDAMYWYRQDPGQGLRLIYYSQIVNDFQKGDIAEGYSVSREKKESFPLTVTSAQKNPTAFYLCASSARGDEQFFGPGTRLTVL.